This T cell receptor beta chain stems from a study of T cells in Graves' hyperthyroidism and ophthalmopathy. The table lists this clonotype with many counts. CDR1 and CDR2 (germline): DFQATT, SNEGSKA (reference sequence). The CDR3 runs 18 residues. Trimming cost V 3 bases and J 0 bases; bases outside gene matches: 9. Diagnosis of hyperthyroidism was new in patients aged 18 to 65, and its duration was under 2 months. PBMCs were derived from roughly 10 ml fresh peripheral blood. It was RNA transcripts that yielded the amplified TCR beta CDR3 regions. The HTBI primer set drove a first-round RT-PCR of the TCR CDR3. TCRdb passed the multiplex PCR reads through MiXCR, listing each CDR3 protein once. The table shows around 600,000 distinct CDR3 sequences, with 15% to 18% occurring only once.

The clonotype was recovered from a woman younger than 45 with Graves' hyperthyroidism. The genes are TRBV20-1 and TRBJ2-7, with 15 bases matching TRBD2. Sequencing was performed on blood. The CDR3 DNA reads TGCAGTGCTAGTCTGGGACTAGCGGGAGGTCACGACTCCTACGAGCAGTACTTC. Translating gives CSASLGLAGGHDSYEQYF.